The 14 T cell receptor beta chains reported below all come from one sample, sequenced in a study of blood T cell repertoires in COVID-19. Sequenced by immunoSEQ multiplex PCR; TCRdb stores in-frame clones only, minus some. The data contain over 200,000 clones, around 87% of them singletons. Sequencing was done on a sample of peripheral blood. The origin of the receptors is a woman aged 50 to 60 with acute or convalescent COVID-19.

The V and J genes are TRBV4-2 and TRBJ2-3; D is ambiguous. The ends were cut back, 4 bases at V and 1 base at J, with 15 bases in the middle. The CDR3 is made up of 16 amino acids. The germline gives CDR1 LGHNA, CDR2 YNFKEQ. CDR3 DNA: TGTGCCAGCAGCCGTGGGCCCGTGGTGGGCACAGATACGCAGTATTTT. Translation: CASSRGPVVGTDTQYF.

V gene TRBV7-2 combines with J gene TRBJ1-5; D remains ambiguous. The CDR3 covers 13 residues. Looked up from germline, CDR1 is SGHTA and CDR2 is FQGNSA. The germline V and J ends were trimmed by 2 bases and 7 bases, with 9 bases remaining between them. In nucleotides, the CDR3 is TGTGCCAGCAGCTTAACAAGGGAGCAGCCCCAGCATTTT. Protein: CASSLTREQPQHF.

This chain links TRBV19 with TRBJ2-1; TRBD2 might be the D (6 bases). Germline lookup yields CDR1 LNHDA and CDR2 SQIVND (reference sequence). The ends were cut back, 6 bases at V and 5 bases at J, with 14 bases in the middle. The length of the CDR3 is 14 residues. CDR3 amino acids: CASRWDSRDNEQFF. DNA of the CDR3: TGTGCCAGTAGGTGGGACTCTAGAGACAATGAGCAGTTCTTC.

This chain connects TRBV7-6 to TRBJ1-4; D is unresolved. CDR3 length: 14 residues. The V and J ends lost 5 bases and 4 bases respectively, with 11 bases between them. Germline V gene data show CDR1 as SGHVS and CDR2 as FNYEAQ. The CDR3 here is CASSQSRFNEKLFF. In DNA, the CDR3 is TGTGCCAGCAGCCAGTCTCGCTTTAATGAAAAACTGTTTTTT.

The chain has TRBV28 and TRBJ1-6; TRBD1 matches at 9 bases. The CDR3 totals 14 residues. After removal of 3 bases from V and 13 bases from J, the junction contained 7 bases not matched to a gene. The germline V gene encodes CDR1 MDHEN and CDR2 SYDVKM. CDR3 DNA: TGTGCCAGCAGTTTGGGGACAGGGTTTCGGCCCCTCCACTTT. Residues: CASSLGTGFRPLHF.

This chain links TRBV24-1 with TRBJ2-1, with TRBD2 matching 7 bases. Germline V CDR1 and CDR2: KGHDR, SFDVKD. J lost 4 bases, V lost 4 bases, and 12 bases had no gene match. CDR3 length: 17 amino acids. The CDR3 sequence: CATSDSPGGAAYNEQFF. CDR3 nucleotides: TGTGCCACCAGTGACTCGCCGGGAGGAGCAGCTTACAATGAGCAGTTCTTC.

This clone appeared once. This CDR3 reads CASSPGQGQPQHF. CDR3 nucleotides: TGTGCCAGCAGCCCGGGACAGGGACAGCCCCAGCATTTT. The chain couples TRBV5-4 to TRBJ1-5; 9 bases map to TRBD1. CDR1 is SGHNT, CDR2 YYREEE, per germline (reference sequence). Losses at the gene ends were 4 bases for V and 7 bases for J; bases not matched to a gene: 3. The CDR3 covers 13 residues.

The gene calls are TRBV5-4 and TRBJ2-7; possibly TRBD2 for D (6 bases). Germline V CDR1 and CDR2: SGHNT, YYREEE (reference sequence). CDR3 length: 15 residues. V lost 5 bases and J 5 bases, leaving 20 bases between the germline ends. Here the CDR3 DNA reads TGTGCCAGCAGACCCCGAGAAGCGGGTTCGGACGAGCAGTACTTC. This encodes CASRPREAGSDEQYF. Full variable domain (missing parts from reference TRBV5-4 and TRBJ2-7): ETGVTQSPTHLIKTRGQQVTLRCSSQSGHNTVSWYQQALGQGPQFIFQYYREEENGRGNFPPRFSGLQFPNYSSELNVNALELDDSALYLCASRPREAGSDEQYFGPGTRLTVT.

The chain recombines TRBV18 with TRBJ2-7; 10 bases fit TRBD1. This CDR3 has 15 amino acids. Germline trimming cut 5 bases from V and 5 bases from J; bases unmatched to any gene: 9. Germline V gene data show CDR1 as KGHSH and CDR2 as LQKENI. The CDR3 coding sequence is TGTGCCAGCTCATTACTCGGGACAGGGGTTGACGAGCAGTACTTC. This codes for CASSLLGTGVDEQYF.

This CDR3 is CASSQVGSTHQPQHF. The CDR3 coding sequence is TGCGCCAGCAGCCAAGTTGGGAGCACCCATCAGCCCCAGCATTTT. The chain is built from TRBV4-1 and TRBJ1-5; D gene unclear. Trimming took off 1 base at V and 5 bases at J, with 12 bases between the two ends. The CDR3 is 15 amino acids. Germline V gives CDR1 MGHRA, CDR2 YSYEKL.

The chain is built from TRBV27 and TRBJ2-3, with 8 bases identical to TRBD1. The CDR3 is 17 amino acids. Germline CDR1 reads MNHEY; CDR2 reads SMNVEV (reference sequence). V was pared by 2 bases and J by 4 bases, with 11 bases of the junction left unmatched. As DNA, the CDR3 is TGTGCCAGCAGTTTAGGAGCACAGGGGGTCAGGGCAGATACGCAGTATTTT. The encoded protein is CASSLGAQGVRADTQYF.

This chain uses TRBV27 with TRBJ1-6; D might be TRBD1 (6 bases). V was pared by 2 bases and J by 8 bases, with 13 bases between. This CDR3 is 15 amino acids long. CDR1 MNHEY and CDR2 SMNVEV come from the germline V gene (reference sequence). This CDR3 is CASSLGGATYSPLHF. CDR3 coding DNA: TGTGCCAGCAGTTTAGGGGGCGCGACCTATTCACCCCTCCACTTT.

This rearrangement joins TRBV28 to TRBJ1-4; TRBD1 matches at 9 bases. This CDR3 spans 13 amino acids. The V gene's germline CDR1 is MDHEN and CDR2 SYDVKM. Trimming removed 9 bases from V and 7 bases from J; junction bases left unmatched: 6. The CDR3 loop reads CASSGTGSEKLFF. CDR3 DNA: TGTGCCAGTTCCGGGACAGGGAGTGAAAAACTGTTTTTT.

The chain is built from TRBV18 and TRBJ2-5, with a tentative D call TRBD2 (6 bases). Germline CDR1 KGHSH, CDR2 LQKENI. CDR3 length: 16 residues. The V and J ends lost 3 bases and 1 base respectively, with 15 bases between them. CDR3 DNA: TGTGCCAGCTCACCCCCCTGGGGTAGCGGCCAAGAGACCCAGTACTTC. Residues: CASSPPWGSGQETQYF.